The clone carrying this T cell receptor beta chain was counted many times. TCRdb reanalysed the 5' RACE reads using MiXCR and keeps one entry per CDR3 protein. The data hold about 300,000 distinct CDR3 sequences, with roughly 12% observed a single time. CDR1 SGHRS and CDR2 YFSETQ come from the germline V gene. The V segment lost 4 bases and the J segment 7 bases; nucleotides outside the gene matches: 10. This CDR3 spans 15 amino acids. The data stem from a study of CD8 T cells in ankylosing spondylitis. Input material: blood, either unsorted or a sorted T cell fraction (not recorded which). This TCR was sampled from a female donor with ankylosing spondylitis or in good health (not recorded which). The V and J genes are TRBV5-1 and TRBJ2-2, with 7 bases identical to TRBD1. CDR3 in amino acids: CASSNAVSGGGELFF. The CDR3 DNA reads TGCGCCAGCAGCAACGCTGTTTCAGGGGGCGGGGAGCTGTTTTTT.